This T cell receptor (beta chain) was identified in a study of T cell changes during pregnancy in multiple sclerosis. Measured with immunoSEQ multiplex PCR; TCRdb has only the in-frame clones, and not every one. The table records 70,000 to 90,000 clones, around 93% of them present only once. The CDR3 length is 13 residues. Deletions cut 4 bases from V and 2 bases from J, with 9 bases between. Per germline, CDR1 MNHEY and CDR2 SMNVEV (reference sequence). The input for sequencing was PBMCs, taken in the first trimester of pregnancy. The rearrangement uses TRBV27 and TRBJ2-7, with D possibly TRBD2 on 5 matching bases. The TCR was taken from a female donor in good health, serving as a control in a pregnancy study. Some clones in this sample may be carry-over from other donors' samples. The CDR3 DNA sequence: TGTGCCAGCAGTTCACGGGGAACCTACGAGCAGTACTTC. This encodes CASSSRGTYEQYF.